Listed here are 5 T cell receptor beta chains from one sample, sequenced in a study of cytomegalovirus exposure and HLA in healthy donors. Profiling relied on immunoSEQ multiplex PCR, and the TCRdb table lists in-frame clones only, not all of them. This table holds under 250,000 clones, roughly 87% found once. Sequencing input: PBMCs. These receptors originate from a young woman in good health and CMV-seropositive.

The chain combines TRBV28 with TRBJ1-1; D unclear. CDR1 and CDR2 (germline): MDHEN, SYDVKM. Trimming cost V 6 bases and J 4 bases, with 9 bases left between them. The CDR3 totals 12 residues. CDR3 in DNA: TGTGCCAGCAGGGTCCGTAGCACTGAAGCTTTCTTT. This codes for CASRVRSTEAFF.

The chain recombines TRBV6-1 with TRBJ2-7; the D is unclear. The CDR3 runs to 13 residues. Germline V gene lookup returns CDR1 MNHNS and CDR2 SASEGT. V lost 10 bases and J lost 6, with 19 bases in between. The CDR3 DNA reads TGTGCCACCCTGGGTTTCGCGGCTCTCGAGCAGTACTTC. Its translation is CATLGFAALEQYF.

The J gene is TRBJ1-4, the V gene TRBV5-1; unclear D gene. V was clipped by 0 bases and J by 4 bases, with 16 bases between them. Germline CDR1 SGHRS, CDR2 YFSETQ. This CDR3 spans 17 amino acids. CDR3 in amino acids: CASSLGGYGEINEKLFF. CDR3 sequence (DNA): TGCGCCAGCAGCTTGGGCGGGTACGGGGAGATTAATGAAAAACTGTTTTTT.

About this clone itself: Different DNA sequences within this sample yield the same CDR3. The V and J genes are TRBV27 and TRBJ2-1; 12 positions match TRBD2. The V and J ends lost 5 bases and 4 bases, in that order; junction bases with no gene match: 3. The CDR3 totals 15 residues. Germline assignment: CDR1 MNHEY and CDR2 SMNVEV (reference sequence). CDR3 bases: TGTGCCAGCAGTCCGGGGACTAGCGGGTACAATGAGCAGTTCTTC. Its protein product is CASSPGTSGYNEQFF.

V gene TRBV29-1 combines with J gene TRBJ2-1; D perhaps matches TRBD1 (6 bases). V lost 4 bases, J lost 7 bases, and 14 bases lay in between. The CDR3 extends over 13 amino acids. Germline CDR1 SQVTM, CDR2 ANQGSEA. CDR3 coding DNA: TGCAGCGTTGTCCCCGGGACAAAAAATGAGCAGTTCTTC. It yields the protein CSVVPGTKNEQFF.